Listed here are 9 T cell receptor beta chains from one sample, sequenced in a study of T-cell reconstitution after alpha-beta-depleted transplantation in children. Molecular barcoding with unique molecular identifiers was used for the TCRbeta library. TCRdb recomputed calls from the PCR reads with MiXCR, one row per CDR3 protein. The table records 300,000 to 400,000 distinct CDR3 sequences, about 16% of them present only once. Sequenced material: PBMCs, mostly from graft donor cells, taken 360 days after TCRalphabeta/CD19-depleted stem cell transplant. Source of these receptors: a male patient aged 2 to 9 who had a stem cell transplant for acute lymphoblastic leukemia, so the T cells may come from the graft donor.

This clonotype was counted a few times. The rearrangement uses TRBV27 and TRBJ2-5; D is possibly TRBD2 (5 bases). This CDR3 contains 16 residues. V lost 3 bases and J lost 6, with 20 bases in between. The germline V gene encodes CDR1 MNHEY and CDR2 SMNVEV (reference sequence). The CDR3 DNA follows: TGTGCCAGCAGTTTCGGGGTGACGGATTCTCGGAAGACCCAGTACTTC. Translation gives CASSFGVTDSRKTQYF.

The chain combines TRBV7-9 with TRBJ1-4; D is uncertain. Trimming took 4 bases from V and 8 from J, leaving 11 bases between them. Germline V gene lookup returns CDR1 SEHNR and CDR2 FQNEAQ (reference sequence). The CDR3 is 13 residues long. CDR3 sequence reads: CASSSKFGEKLFF. The CDR3 DNA is TGTGCCAGCAGCTCAAAGTTCGGAGAAAAACTGTTTTTT.

V and J are TRBV15 and TRBJ1-6; D unclear. With 4 bases removed from V and 9 bases from J, the gap between germline ends came to 10 bases. CDR3 length: 13 residues. Per germline, CDR1 LNHNV and CDR2 YYDKDF (reference sequence). The CDR3: CATSKLASSPLHF. CDR3 nucleotides: TGTGCCACCAGCAAATTGGCATCTTCACCCCTCCACTTT.

The table lists this clonotype with a few counts. The gene calls are TRBV6-1 and TRBJ2-3; D unclear. The V gene's germline CDR1 is MNHNS and CDR2 SASEGT. The CDR3 extends over 15 amino acids. V was trimmed by 4 bases and J by 0 bases, leaving 11 bases between them. DNA of the CDR3: TGTGCCAGCAGTGCGTATGCGGCTAGCACAGATACGCAGTATTTT. This encodes CASSAYAASTDTQYF.

Only a few counts were recorded for this clonotype. CDR3 region: CSVETGQGGTNEKLFF. The DNA for the CDR3 is TGCAGCGTTGAGACCGGACAGGGGGGCACTAATGAAAAACTGTTTTTT. The V call is TRBV29-1, the J call TRBJ1-4; 10 bases fit TRBD1. CDR1 and CDR2 (germline): SQVTM, ANQGSEA. Trimming removed 3 bases from V and 2 bases from J; junction bases left unmatched: 6. The CDR3 has 16 residues.

This clonotype was observed a handful of times. The gene calls are TRBV6-1 and TRBJ2-3; TRBD2 aligns across 14 bases. Per germline, CDR1 MNHNS and CDR2 SASEGT. V dropped 4 bases and J dropped 8; count of bases not matched to a gene: 5. There are 15 residues in the CDR3. This CDR3 reads CASSAGTSGRVTQYF. CDR3 coding DNA: TGTGCCAGCAGTGCTGGGACTAGCGGGAGAGTTACGCAGTATTTT.

The chain recombines TRBV11-2 with TRBJ2-1; weak D call: TRBD2 (5 bases). Germline CDR1 and CDR2: SGHAT and FQNNGV. Between the trimmed V and J ends, which lost 5 bases and 2 bases, there was a span of 19 bases. The CDR3 has 17 amino acids. The CDR3 loop reads CASSPGLWLATYNEQFF. CDR3 DNA sequence: TGTGCCAGCAGCCCTGGACTTTGGCTAGCAACCTACAATGAGCAGTTCTTC.

Many counts were recorded for this clonotype. V usage is TRBV6-5 and J usage is TRBJ2-6, with no clear D. The CDR3 extends over 16 amino acids. Trimming took 2 bases from V and 0 from J, leaving 8 bases between them. Germline V gene lookup returns CDR1 MNHEY and CDR2 SVGAGI. The CDR3 DNA reads TGTGCCAGCAGTTACCTCATTACCTCTGGGGCCAACGTCCTGACTTTC. As protein: CASSYLITSGANVLTF.

There are a few counts of this clonotype. V is TRBV5-6 and J is TRBJ2-5, with 8 bases lining up with TRBD1. Trimming cost V 0 bases and J 1 base; bases outside gene matches: 5. Germline V gene data show CDR1 as SGHDT and CDR2 as YYEEEE. The CDR3 covers 16 residues. In nucleotides, the CDR3 is TGTGCCAGCAGCTTGGGGACAGGGCTGCTCCAAGAGACCCAGTACTTC. As protein: CASSLGTGLLQETQYF.